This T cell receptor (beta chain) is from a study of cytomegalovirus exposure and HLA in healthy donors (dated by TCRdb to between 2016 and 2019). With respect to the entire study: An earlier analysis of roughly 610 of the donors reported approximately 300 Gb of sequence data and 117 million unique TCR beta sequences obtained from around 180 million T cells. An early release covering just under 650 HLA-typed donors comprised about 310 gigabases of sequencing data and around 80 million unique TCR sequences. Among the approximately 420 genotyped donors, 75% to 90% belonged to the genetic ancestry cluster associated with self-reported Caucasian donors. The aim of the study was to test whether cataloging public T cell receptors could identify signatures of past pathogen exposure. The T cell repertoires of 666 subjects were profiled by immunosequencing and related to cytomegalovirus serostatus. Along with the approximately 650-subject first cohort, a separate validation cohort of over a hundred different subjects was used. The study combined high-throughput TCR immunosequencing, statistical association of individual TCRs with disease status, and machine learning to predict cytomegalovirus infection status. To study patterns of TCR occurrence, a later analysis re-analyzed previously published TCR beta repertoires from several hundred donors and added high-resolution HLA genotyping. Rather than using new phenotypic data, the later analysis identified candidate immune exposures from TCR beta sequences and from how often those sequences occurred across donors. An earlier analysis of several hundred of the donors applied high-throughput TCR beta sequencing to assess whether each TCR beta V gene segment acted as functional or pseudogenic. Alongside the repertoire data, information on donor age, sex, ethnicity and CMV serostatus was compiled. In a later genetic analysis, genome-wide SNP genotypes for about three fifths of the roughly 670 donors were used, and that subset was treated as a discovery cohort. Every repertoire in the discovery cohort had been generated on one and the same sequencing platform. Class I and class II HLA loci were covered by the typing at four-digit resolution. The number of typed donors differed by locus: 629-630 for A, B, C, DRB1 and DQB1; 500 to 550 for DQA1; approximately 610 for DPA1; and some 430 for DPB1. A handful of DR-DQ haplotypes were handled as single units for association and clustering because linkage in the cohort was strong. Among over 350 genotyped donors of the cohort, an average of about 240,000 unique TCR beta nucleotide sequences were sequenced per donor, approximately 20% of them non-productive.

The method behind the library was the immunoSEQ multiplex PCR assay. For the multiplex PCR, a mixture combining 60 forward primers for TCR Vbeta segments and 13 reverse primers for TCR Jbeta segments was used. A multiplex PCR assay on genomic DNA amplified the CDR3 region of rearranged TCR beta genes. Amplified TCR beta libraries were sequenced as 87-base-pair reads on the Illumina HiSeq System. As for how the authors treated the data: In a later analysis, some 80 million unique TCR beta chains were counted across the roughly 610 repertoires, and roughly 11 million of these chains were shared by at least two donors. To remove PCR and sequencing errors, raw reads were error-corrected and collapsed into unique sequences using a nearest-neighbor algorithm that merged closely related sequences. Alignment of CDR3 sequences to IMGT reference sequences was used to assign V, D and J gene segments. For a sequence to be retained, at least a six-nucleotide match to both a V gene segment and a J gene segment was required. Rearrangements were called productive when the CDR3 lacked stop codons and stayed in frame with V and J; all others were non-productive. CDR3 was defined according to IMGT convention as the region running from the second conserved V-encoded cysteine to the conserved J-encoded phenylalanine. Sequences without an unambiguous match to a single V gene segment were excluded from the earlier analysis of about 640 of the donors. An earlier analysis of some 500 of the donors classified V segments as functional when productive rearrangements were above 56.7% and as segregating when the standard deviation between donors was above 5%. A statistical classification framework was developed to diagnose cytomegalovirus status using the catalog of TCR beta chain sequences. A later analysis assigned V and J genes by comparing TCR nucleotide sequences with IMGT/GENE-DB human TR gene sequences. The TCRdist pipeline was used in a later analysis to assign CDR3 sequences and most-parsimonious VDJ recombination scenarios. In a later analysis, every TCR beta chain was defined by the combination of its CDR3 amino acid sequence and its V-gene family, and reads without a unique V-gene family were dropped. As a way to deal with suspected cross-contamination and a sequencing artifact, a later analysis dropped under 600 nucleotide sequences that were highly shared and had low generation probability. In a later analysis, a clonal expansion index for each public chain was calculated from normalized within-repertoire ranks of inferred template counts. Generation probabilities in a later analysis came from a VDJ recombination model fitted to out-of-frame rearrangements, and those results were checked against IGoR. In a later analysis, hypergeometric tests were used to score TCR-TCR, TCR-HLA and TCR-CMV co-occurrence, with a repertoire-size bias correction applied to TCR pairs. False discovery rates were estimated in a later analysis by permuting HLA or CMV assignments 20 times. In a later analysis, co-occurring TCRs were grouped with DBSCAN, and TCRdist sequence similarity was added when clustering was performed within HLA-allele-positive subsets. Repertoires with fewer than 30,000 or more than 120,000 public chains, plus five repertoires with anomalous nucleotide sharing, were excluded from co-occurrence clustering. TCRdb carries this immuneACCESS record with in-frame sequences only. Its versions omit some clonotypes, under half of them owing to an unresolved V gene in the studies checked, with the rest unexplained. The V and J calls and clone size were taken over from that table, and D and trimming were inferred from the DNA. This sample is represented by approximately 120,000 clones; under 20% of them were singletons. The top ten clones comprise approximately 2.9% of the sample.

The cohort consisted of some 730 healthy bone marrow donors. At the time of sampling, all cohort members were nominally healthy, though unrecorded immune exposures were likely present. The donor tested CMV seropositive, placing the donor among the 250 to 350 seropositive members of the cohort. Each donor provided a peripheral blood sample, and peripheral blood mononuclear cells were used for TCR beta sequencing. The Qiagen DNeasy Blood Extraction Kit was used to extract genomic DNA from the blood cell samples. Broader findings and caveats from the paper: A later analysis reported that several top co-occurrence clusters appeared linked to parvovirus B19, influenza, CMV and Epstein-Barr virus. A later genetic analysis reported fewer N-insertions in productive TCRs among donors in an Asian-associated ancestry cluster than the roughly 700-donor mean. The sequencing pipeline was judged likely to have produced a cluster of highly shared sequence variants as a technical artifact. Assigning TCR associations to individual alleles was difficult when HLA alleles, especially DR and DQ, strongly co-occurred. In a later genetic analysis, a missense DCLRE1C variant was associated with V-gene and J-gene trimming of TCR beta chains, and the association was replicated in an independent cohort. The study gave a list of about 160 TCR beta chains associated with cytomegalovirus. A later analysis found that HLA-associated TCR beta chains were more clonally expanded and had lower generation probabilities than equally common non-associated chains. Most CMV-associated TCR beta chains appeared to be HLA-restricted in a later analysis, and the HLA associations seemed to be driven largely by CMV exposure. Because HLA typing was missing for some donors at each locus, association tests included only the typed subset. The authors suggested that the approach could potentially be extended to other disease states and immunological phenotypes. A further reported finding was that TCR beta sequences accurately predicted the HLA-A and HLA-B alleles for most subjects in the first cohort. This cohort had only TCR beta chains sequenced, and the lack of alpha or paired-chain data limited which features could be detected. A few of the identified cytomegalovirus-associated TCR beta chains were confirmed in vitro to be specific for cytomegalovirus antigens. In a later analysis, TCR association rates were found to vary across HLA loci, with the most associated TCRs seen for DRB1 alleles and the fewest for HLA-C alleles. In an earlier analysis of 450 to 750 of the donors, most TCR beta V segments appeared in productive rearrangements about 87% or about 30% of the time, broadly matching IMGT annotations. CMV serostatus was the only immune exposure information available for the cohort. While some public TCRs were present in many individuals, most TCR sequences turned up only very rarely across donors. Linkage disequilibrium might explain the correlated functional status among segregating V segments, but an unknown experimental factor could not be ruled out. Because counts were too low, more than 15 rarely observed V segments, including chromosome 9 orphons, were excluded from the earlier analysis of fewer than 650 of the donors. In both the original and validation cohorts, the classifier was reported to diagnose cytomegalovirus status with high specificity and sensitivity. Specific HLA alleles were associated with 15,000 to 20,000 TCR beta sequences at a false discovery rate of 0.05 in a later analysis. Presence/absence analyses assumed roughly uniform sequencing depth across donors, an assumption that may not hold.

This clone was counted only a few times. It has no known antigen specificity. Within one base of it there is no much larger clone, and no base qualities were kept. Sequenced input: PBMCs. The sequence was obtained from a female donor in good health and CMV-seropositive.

CDR3 region: CASSLDLSGLNYGYTF. In nucleotide form, the sequence is TGTGCCAGCAGCTTAGACCTATCAGGGCTAAACTATGGCTACACCTTC. The sequence is built from TRBV7-2 and TRBJ1-2; TRBD1 might be the D gene, on 5 matching bases. The germline ends are 14 bases apart after V is trimmed by 1 base and J by 2 bases. From cysteine to phenylalanine, the CDR3 is 16 amino acids long. The only DNA kept is the CDR3, 48 bases in frame from the first base. CDR1 is given as SGHTA and CDR2 as FQGNSA, both from the germline V gene.